This T cell receptor beta chain derives from a study of molecular identifiers for immune sequencing clone quantification. General study points: Clones with over 20 RNA copies captured over 97% of effector molecules but under 1% of naive ones.

Library preparation followed earlier protocols using designated TCR primers. One entry per CDR3 protein results from TCRdb running MiXCR on the PCR reads. In the table there are approximately 670,000 distinct CDR3 sequences, 15% to 20% of which are singletons. This clonotype has at least ten counts. Its antigen remains unidentified. The CDR3 contains 13 residues. Trimming removed 7 bases at V and 2 bases at J, with 10 bases between. Germline lookup yields CDR1 SNHLY and CDR2 FYNNEI. The rearrangement links TRBV2 to TRBJ2-3, with D unresolved. Sequencing was performed on naive CD8+ T cells from blood, with Jurkat cell RNA spiked in. Subset noted: FACS-sorted CD8+CD4-CCR7+CD45RA+ naive T cells. This clonotype was sampled from a human donor in good health. Some libraries in this study had Jurkat cell RNA spiked in. The CDR3 nucleotides read TGTGCCAGCAACCCTGTTAACACAGATACGCAGTATTTT. This sequence encodes CASNPVNTDTQYF.